The 14 T cell receptor beta chains reported below all come from one sample, sequenced in a study of PD-1 blockade in classical Hodgkin lymphoma. The table came from immunoSEQ multiplex PCR; TCRdb's copy has only in-frame clones and leaves some out. The sample lists about 30,000 clones, roughly 70% occurring once. Exposure to brentuximab vedotin varied, and each patient had relapsed following autologous stem cell transplantation. The source material was peripheral blood mononuclear cells (PBMCs), sampled before the second cycle of nivolumab. These receptors were obtained from a human donor with classical Hodgkin lymphoma.

The chain couples TRBV7-9 to TRBJ2-1; 9 bases match TRBD2. The germline V gene has CDR1 SEHNR and CDR2 FQNEAQ (reference sequence). The junction had 8 bases not matched to a gene; V was cut back by 4 bases and J by 7 bases. The CDR3 contains 15 residues. CDR3 sequence (DNA): TGTGCCAGCAGCTCAGCTAGCGGGGTCTTGAATGAGCAGTTCTTC. The encoded protein is CASSSASGVLNEQFF.

This clone was found a few times. The rearrangement uses TRBV12-2 and TRBJ2-7. TRBV12-2 is a recognized pseudogene. The CDR3 runs to 14 residues. The CDR3 DNA sequence: TGTGCAAGGGAAAAACGGGACGACTCCTACGAGCAGTACTTC. This codes for CAREKRDDSYEQYF.

The rearrangement uses TRBV10-1 and TRBJ2-4; D ambiguous. This CDR3 is built from 13 residues. V was shortened by 2 bases and J by 6 bases, with 8 bases between the two germline ends. CDR1 and CDR2 from the germline V gene are WNHNN and SYGVQD (reference sequence). In nucleotides, the CDR3 is TGCGCCAGCAGTGAGAGAGTGGGAAACATTCAGTACTTC. Protein product: CASSERVGNIQYF.

V and J are TRBV7-9 and TRBJ1-2, with D perhaps TRBD1 (5 bases). The CDR3 extends over 15 amino acids. CDR1 is SEHNR, CDR2 FQNEAQ, per germline (reference sequence). V dropped 2 bases and J dropped 6 bases, with 16 bases sitting between them. The CDR3 sequence is CASSLLAGFLDGYTF. In DNA, the CDR3 is TGTGCCAGCAGCTTATTGGCAGGGTTTCTCGATGGCTACACCTTC.

V and J are TRBV27 and TRBJ2-2; the D gene is possibly TRBD2 (6 bases). The length of the CDR3 is 13 residues. Germline CDR1 is MNHEY and CDR2 is SMNVEV (reference sequence). The V gene lost 5 bases and the J gene lost 7 bases, with 11 bases spanning the gap. The CDR3 loop is CASSQGLGGELFF. For the CDR3, the DNA is TGTGCCAGCAGTCAGGGACTCGGCGGGGAGCTGTTTTTT.

The chain joins TRBV19 to TRBJ1-1, with no clear D. The germline V gene has CDR1 LNHDA and CDR2 SQIVND (reference sequence). V was clipped by 1 base and J by 7 bases, with 7 bases between them. The CDR3 sequence is 12 residues long. The CDR3 DNA reads TGTGCCAGTAGTATAGGCGGGGTTGAAGCTTTCTTT. Translated, it gives CASSIGGVEAFF.

CDR3 DNA: TGTGCCAGCAGCTCGGGACAGGGGGCGAGGGATTCACCCCTCCACTTT. Its protein product is CASSSGQGARDSPLHF. The rearrangement uses TRBV5-6 and TRBJ1-6; 12 bases are a match to TRBD1. From germline, CDR1 is SGHDT and CDR2 YYEEEE. The V and J ends lost 3 bases and 8 bases, in that order; junction bases with no gene match: 6. The CDR3 loop spans 16 amino acids.

The chain is built from TRBV13 and TRBJ1-1; TRBD1 aligns across 8 bases. The CDR3 extends over 14 amino acids. V lost 5 bases and J lost 10; bases outside the gene matches: 12. CDR1 PRHDT and CDR2 FYEKMQ come from the germline V gene (reference sequence). CDR3 region: CASSRPYQGARAFF. CDR3 bases: TGTGCCAGCAGCCGACCCTATCAGGGGGCACGAGCTTTCTTT.

This rearrangement joins TRBV7-8 to TRBJ2-7; D remains unclear. V was trimmed by 5 bases and J by 2 bases, leaving 13 bases between them. Per germline, CDR1 SGHVS and CDR2 FQNEAQ. The CDR3 spans 14 residues. The DNA for the CDR3 is TGTGCCAGCAGCCCCATGTATCCCACCTACGAGCAGTACTTC. Translating it yields CASSPMYPTYEQYF. The entire variable domain, with the rest obtained from reference TRBV7-8 and TRBJ2-7, is as follows: GAGVSQSPRYKVAKRGQDVALRCDPISGHVSLFWYQQALGQGPEFLTYFQNEAQLDKSGLPSDRFFAERPEGSVSTLKIQRTQQEDSAVYLCASSPMYPTYEQYFGPGTRLTVT.

This chain uses TRBV18 with TRBJ2-7, with TRBD1 matching over 8 bases. Unmatched junction bases numbered 3, after V lost 2 bases and J lost 6 bases. Germline assignment: CDR1 KGHSH and CDR2 LQKENI. The CDR3 extends over 13 amino acids. CDR3 nucleotide sequence: TGTGCCAGCTCACCATTAACAGGGGGCGAGCAGTACTTC. Its translation is CASSPLTGGEQYF.

The rearrangement links TRBV10-3 to TRBJ1-3, with unresolved D. Germline-derived CDR1 and CDR2 are ENHRY and SYGVKD. Trimming pared 0 bases from V and 0 bases from J, leaving 12 bases between. The CDR3 extends over 17 amino acids. The CDR3: CAISESSPRDSGNTIYF. CDR3 coding DNA: TGTGCCATCAGTGAGTCGAGTCCCAGAGACTCTGGAAACACCATATATTTT.

This clone showed up just once. This chain links TRBV5-1 with TRBJ2-5, with D tentatively TRBD1 or TRBD2 (6 bases each). The CDR3 is 14 amino acids. Trimming took 0 bases from V and 5 from J, leaving 11 bases between them. CDR1 and CDR2 from the germline V gene are SGHRS and YFSETQ. The CDR3 coding sequence is TGCGCCAGCAGCTTGGCGGGGGCTGGGGAGACCCAGTACTTC. It specifies CASSLAGAGETQYF.

V gene TRBV7-9 combines with J gene TRBJ2-7; D is unclear. The CDR3 consists of 14 residues. Germline V gene data show CDR1 as SEHNR and CDR2 as FQNEAQ (reference sequence). Between the trimmed V and J ends, which lost 2 bases and 5 bases, there was a span of 13 bases. CDR3 loop: CASSLTERRDEQYF. CDR3 sequence (DNA): TGTGCCAGCAGCTTAACCGAACGAAGAGACGAGCAGTACTTC.

This chain links TRBV19 with TRBJ1-2; D gene uncertain. The germline gives CDR1 LNHDA, CDR2 SQIVND (reference sequence). This CDR3 contains 11 residues. V was cut by 7 bases and J by 8 bases, with 11 bases left in between. Written as DNA, the CDR3 is TGTGCCAGTACGGGCGGGGTCGGCTACACCTTC. This sequence encodes CASTGGVGYTF.